A single sample is the source of the 10 T cell receptor beta chains below, sequenced in a study of T cell responses to AZD1222 COVID-19 vaccine. The table came from immunoSEQ multiplex PCR; TCRdb's copy has only in-frame clones and leaves some out. This table holds 100,000 to 150,000 clones, approximately 88% found once. This specimen consisted of peripheral blood, obtained on day 0 of AZD1222 vaccination. Source of these receptors: an adult in good health.

The rearrangement uses TRBV7-2 and TRBJ2-5, with D perhaps TRBD1 (6 bases). This CDR3 region has 14 residues. V was cut by 4 bases and J by 4 bases, with 13 bases left in between. Germline CDR1 and CDR2: SGHTA and FQGNSA. CDR3 in DNA: TGTGCCAGCAGCTCTTACGGACAGAGAGAGACCCAGTACTTC. This codes for CASSSYGQRETQYF.

This clone occurred once. The CDR3 sequence is CASSLRNEKLFF. CDR3 bases: TGTGCCAGCAGCTTAAGAAATGAAAAACTGTTTTTT. The rearrangement uses TRBV7-2 and TRBJ1-4; D not certain. Deletions cut 2 bases from V and 5 bases from J, with 3 bases between. CDR3 length: 12 residues. CDR1 SGHTA and CDR2 FQGNSA come from the germline V gene.

The chain carries TRBV7-8 and TRBJ1-1; D remains ambiguous. Trimming left V 1 base short and J 5 bases short, with 14 bases between. The CDR3 consists of 15 residues. Germline assignment: CDR1 SGHVS and CDR2 FQNEAQ. The CDR3 sequence is CASSLVAPAGTEAFF. The CDR3, as DNA: TGTGCCAGCAGCTTAGTGGCACCGGCGGGGACTGAAGCTTTCTTT.

J is TRBJ1-1 and V is TRBV11-3, with D maybe TRBD1 (5 bases). V was clipped by 0 bases and J by 0 bases, with 8 bases between them. The CDR3 runs 15 residues. Germline assignment: CDR1 SGHNT and CDR2 YENEEA. CDR3 amino acids: CASSLEGRLNTEAFF. The CDR3 DNA reads TGTGCCAGCAGCTTAGAGGGGCGCTTGAACACTGAAGCTTTCTTT.

This chain joins TRBV14 and TRBJ1-6, with unresolved D. This CDR3 spans 16 amino acids. Trimming shortened V by 1 base and J by 2 bases, and 9 bases separated the two germline ends. Germline loops: CDR1 SGHDN, CDR2 FVKESK. CDR3 amino acids: CASSQAFAAYNSPLHF. In DNA form, the CDR3 reads TGTGCCAGCAGCCAAGCCTTCGCCGCCTATAATTCACCCCTCCACTTT.

CDR3 DNA sequence: TGTGCCAGCTCACCATCCCAGGGCACTGAAGCTTTCTTT. Translating it yields CASSPSQGTEAFF. The chain carries TRBV18 and TRBJ1-1, with D tentatively TRBD1 (5 bases). The germline V gene has CDR1 KGHSH and CDR2 LQKENI. V was trimmed by 2 bases and J by 4 bases, leaving 8 bases between them. The CDR3 is 13 amino acids.

The chain is built from TRBV18 and TRBJ2-7; D may match TRBD1 or TRBD2 (5 bases each). This CDR3 has 15 residues. The V and J ends lost 8 bases and 5 bases respectively, with 22 bases between them. The germline CDR1 and CDR2 sequences are KGHSH and LQKENI. The CDR3 region is CASVSGPPGVHEQYF. As DNA, the CDR3 is TGTGCCAGCGTATCGGGACCGCCTGGAGTCCACGAGCAGTACTTC.

The chain links TRBV10-3 to TRBJ1-5; 7 bases are a match to TRBD1. The J segment lost 4 bases and the V segment lost 6 bases, leaving 6 bases of the junction unmatched. This CDR3 has 14 residues. Germline V CDR1 and CDR2: ENHRY, SYGVKD. CDR3 residues: CAISPGQENQPQHF. The CDR3 DNA sequence: TGTGCCATCAGCCCAGGACAGGAAAATCAGCCCCAGCATTTT.

The chain is built from TRBV19 and TRBJ2-1, with 8 bases aligning to TRBD2. Trimming cost V 2 bases and J 0 bases; bases outside gene matches: 6. Germline-derived CDR1 and CDR2 are LNHDA and SQIVND (reference sequence). CDR3 size: 17 residues. For the CDR3, the DNA is TGTGCCAGTAGTATACCAGCGGGAGTCACCTCCTACAATGAGCAGTTCTTC. Residues: CASSIPAGVTSYNEQFF.

The rearrangement links TRBV18 to TRBJ1-5; 7 bases align to TRBD1. Per the germline V gene, CDR1 is KGHSH and CDR2 is LQKENI. The junction had 2 bases not matched to a gene; V was cut back by 6 bases and J by 0 bases. The CDR3 is 14 residues long. CDR3 sequence reads: CASSQGVSNQPQHF. DNA of the CDR3: TGTGCCAGCTCCCAGGGGGTTAGCAATCAGCCCCAGCATTTT.